This TCR beta chain was recorded in a study of neurological immune-mediated disorders. The CDR3 length is 15 residues. Germline V gene lookup returns CDR1 SGHTA and CDR2 FQGNSA. Trimming took 0 bases from V and 1 from J, leaving 9 bases between them. Stated time point: longitudinal time-point 2. It was from 2 million PBMCs stored at -80 C that the unsorted libraries were obtained. The cDNA was produced through 5'RACE with 10-nucleotide random UMIs. Each CDR3 protein gets one entry after TCRdb re-called the 5' RACE reads with MiXCR. The profile covers some 60,000 distinct CDR3 sequences, with around 9.7% appearing a single time and about an eighth taken by the ten largest. Study-wide points: Across subjects, no CDR3 amino acid sequence appeared in expanded clones of more than one subject, a finding that suggested private repertoires in all groups. The highest TCR clonal expansion occurred in HTLV-1-associated myelopathy; multiple sclerosis fell below healthy controls.

This clonotype was seen only a few times. As yet, its antigen is unknown. Sequencing was done on a sample of PBMCs. The clonotype was recovered from a young man in good health. V usage is TRBV7-2 and J usage is TRBJ1-1; a weak D match, TRBD1 (5 bases). CDR3 protein: CASSLAPGGNTEAFF. The CDR3 DNA reads TGTGCCAGCAGCTTAGCGCCCGGGGGGAACACTGAAGCTTTCTTT.